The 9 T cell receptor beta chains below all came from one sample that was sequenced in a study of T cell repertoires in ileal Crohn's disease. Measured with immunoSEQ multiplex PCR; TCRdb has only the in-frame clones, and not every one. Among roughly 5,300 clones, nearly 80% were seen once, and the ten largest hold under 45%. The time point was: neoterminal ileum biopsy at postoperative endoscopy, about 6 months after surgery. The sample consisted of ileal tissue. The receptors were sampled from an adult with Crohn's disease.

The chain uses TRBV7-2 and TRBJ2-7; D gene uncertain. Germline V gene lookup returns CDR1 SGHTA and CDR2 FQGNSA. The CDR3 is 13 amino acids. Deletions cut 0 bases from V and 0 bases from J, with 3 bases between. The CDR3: CASSLALSYEQYF. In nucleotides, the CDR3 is TGTGCCAGCAGCTTAGCCCTCTCCTACGAGCAGTACTTC.

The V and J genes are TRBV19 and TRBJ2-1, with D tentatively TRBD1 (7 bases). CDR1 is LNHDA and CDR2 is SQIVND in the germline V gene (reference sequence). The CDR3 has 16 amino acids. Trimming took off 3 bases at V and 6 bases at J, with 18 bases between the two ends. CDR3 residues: CASSMGGQSIINEQFF. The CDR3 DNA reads TGTGCCAGTAGTATGGGGGGACAGAGTATCATCAATGAGCAGTTCTTC. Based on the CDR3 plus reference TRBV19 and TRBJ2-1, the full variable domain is DGGITQSPKYLFRKEGQNVTLSCEQNLNHDAMYWYRQDPGQGLRLIYYSQIVNDFQKGDIAEGYSVSREKKESFPLTVTSAQKNPTAFYLCASSMGGQSIINEQFFGPGTRLTVL.

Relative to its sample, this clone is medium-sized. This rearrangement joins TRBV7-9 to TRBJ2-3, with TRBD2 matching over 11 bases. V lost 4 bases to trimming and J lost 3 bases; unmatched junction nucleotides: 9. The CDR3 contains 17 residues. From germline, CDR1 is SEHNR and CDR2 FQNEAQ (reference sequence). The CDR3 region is CASSSAPGLAETDTQYF. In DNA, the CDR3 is TGTGCCAGCAGCTCAGCCCCGGGACTAGCGGAGACAGATACGCAGTATTTT.

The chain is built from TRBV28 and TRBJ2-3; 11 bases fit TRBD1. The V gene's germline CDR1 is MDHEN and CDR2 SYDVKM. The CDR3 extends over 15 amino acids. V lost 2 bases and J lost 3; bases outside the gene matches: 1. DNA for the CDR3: TGTGCCAGCAGTTTAGGGACAGGGGGGACAGATACGCAGTATTTT. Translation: CASSLGTGGTDTQYF.

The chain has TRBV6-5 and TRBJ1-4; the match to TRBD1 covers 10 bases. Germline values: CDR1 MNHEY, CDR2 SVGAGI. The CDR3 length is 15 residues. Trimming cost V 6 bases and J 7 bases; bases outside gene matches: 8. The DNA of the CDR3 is TGTGCCAGCAGATCGGACAGGGGGGGGAGTGAAAAACTGTTTTTT. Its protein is CASRSDRGGSEKLFF.

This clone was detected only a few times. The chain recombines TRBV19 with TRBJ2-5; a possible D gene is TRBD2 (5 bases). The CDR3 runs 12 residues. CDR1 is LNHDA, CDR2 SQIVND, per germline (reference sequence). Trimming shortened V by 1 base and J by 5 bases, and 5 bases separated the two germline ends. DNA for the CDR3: TGTGCCAGTAGTATAGCGGGGGAGACCCAGTACTTC. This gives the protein CASSIAGETQYF.

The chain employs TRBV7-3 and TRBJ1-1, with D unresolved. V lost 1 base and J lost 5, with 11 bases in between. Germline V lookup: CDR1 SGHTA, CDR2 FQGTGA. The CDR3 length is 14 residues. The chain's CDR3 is CASSLNAAGTEAFF. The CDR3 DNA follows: TGTGCCAGCAGCTTAAATGCGGCGGGGACTGAAGCTTTCTTT.

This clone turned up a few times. This chain's CDR3 is CASSYEGGDDYTF. The DNA of the CDR3 is TGTGCCAGCAGTTACGAAGGGGGAGATGACTACACCTTC. The chain uses TRBV6-5 and TRBJ1-2; D possibly corresponds to TRBD1 (6 bases). Trimming removed 2 bases from V and 10 bases from J, with 14 bases in between. Germline CDR1 reads MNHEY; CDR2 reads SVGAGI. The CDR3 length is 13 residues.

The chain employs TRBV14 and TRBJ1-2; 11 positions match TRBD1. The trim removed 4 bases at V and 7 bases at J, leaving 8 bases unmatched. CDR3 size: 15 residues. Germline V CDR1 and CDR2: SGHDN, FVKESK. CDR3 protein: CASSRTGGAVGGYTF. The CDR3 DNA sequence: TGTGCCAGCAGCCGGACAGGGGGCGCGGTAGGTGGCTACACCTTC.